The clone carrying this T cell receptor beta chain has just a few counts. The target antigen is unknown. A lack of ophthalmopathy progression within 18 months defined stable Graves' hyperthyroidism. Exclusion of patients followed from uncontrolled infection, other autoimmune disease, pregnancy or lactation. This record belongs to a study of T cells in Graves' hyperthyroidism and ophthalmopathy. Study conclusions and caveats: Among thyroid clonotypes expanded above 0.001, most also appeared in blood. Patients with ophthalmopathy were separated from those with stable hyperthyroidism by a 13 V-J model.

Amplified TCR beta CDR3 regions derived from RNA transcripts. Primed by the HTBI set, a first-round RT-PCR was run on the TCR CDR3. Each CDR3 protein is one row after TCRdb ran MiXCR on the multiplex PCR reads. The table has more than 600,000 distinct CDR3 sequences, around 17% seen once. The germline gives CDR1 MGHRA, CDR2 YSYEKL. This CDR3 is 12 amino acids long. V dropped 0 bases and J dropped 13 bases, with 9 bases sitting between them. Sequencing was carried out using blood. The TCR sequence derives from a man aged 18 to 29 with Graves' hyperthyroidism. V usage is TRBV4-1 and J usage is TRBJ1-4; D not certain. CDR3 sequence: CASSQDGVRLFF. CDR3 bases: TGCGCCAGCAGCCAAGACGGGGTCCGACTGTTTTTT.